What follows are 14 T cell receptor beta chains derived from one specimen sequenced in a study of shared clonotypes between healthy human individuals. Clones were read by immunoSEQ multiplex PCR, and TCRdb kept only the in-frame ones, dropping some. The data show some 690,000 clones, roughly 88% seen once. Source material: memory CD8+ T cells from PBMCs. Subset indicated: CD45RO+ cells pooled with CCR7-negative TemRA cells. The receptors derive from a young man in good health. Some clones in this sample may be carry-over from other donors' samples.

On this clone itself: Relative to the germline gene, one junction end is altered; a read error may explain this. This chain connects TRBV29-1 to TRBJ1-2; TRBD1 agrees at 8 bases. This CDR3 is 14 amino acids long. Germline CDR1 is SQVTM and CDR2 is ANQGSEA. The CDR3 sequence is CSVQDRGWNYGYTF. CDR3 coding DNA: TGCAGCGTTCAAGACAGGGGATGGAACTATGGCTACACCTTC. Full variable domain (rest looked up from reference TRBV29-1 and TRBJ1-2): SAVISQKPSRDICQRGTSLTIQCQVDSQVTMMFWYRQQPGQSLTLIATANQGSEATYESGFVIDKFPISRPNLTFSTLTVSNMSPEDSSIYLCSVQDRGWNYGYTFGSGTRLTVV.

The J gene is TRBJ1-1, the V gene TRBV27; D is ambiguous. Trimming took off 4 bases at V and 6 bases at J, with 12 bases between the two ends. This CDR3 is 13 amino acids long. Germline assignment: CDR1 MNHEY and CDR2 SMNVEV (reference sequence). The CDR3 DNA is TGTGCCAGCAGTTCCTCGGGCGGGCCTGAAGCTTTCTTT. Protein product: CASSSSGGPEAFF.

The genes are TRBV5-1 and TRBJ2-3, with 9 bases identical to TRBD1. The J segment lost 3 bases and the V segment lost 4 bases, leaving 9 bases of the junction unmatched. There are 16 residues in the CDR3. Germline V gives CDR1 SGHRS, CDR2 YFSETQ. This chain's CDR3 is CASSPETGGWTDTQYF. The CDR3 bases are TGCGCCAGCAGCCCCGAGACAGGGGGTTGGACAGATACGCAGTATTTT.

The CDR3 nucleotides read TGTGCCACCAGCAGAGATCTGGGGACCGCGGATACGCAGTATTTT. Translated, it gives CATSRDLGTADTQYF. The gene calls are TRBV15 and TRBJ2-3; D is tentatively TRBD1 or TRBD2 (5 bases each). Trimming cost V 0 bases and J 6 bases, with 13 bases left between them. The CDR3 is made up of 15 amino acids. The V gene's germline CDR1 is LNHNV and CDR2 YYDKDF (reference sequence).

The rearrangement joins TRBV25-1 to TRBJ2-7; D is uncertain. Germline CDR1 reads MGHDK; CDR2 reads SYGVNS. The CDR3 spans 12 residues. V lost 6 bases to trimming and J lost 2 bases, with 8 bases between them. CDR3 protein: CASSPNTYEQYF. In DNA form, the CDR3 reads TGTGCCAGCAGCCCAAACACCTACGAGCAGTACTTC.

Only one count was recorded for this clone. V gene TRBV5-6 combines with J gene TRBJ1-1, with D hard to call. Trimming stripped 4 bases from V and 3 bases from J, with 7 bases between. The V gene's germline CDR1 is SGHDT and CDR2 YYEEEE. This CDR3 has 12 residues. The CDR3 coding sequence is TGTGCCAGCAGCCATGGGTACACTGAAGCTTTCTTT. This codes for CASSHGYTEAFF.

The CDR3 sequence: CASSVVDDNEQFF. CDR3 DNA: TGTGCCAGCAGCGTAGTAGATGACAATGAGCAGTTCTTC. This chain joins TRBV9 and TRBJ2-1; D not certain. This CDR3 has 13 residues. In germline, CDR1 is SGDLS, CDR2 YYNGEE. V was trimmed by 0 bases and J by 5 bases, leaving 6 bases between them.

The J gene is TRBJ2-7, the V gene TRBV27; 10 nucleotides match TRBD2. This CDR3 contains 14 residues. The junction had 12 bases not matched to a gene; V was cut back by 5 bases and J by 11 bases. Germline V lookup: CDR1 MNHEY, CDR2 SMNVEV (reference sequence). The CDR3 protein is CASSALAGTSDKYF. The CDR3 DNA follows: TGTGCCAGCAGTGCATTAGCCGGGACTAGCGACAAGTACTTC.

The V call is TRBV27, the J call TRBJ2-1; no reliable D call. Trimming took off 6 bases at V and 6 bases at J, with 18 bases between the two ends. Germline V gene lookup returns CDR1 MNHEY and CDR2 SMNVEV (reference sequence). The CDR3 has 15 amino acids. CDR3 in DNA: TGTGCCAGCAGCTTCGACCGGATAGCTAGCAATGAGCAGTTCTTC. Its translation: CASSFDRIASNEQFF.

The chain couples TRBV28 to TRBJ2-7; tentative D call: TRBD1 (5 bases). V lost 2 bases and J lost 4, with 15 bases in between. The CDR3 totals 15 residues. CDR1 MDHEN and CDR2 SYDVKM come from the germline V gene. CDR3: CASSLPDRYGYEQYF. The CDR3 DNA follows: TGTGCCAGCAGTTTACCTGACAGATACGGATACGAGCAGTACTTC. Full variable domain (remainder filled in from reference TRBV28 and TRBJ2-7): DVKVTQSSRYLVKRTGEKVFLECVQDMDHENMFWYRQDPGLGLRLIYFSYDVKMKEKGDIPEGYSVSREKKERFSLILESASTNQTSMYLCASSLPDRYGYEQYFGPGTRLTVT.

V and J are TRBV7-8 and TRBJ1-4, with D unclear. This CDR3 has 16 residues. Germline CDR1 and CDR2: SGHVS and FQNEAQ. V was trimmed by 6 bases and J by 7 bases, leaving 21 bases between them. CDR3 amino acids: CASRQDGIEHGEKLFF. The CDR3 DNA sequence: TGTGCCAGCAGACAAGACGGAATAGAGCACGGTGAAAAACTGTTTTTT.

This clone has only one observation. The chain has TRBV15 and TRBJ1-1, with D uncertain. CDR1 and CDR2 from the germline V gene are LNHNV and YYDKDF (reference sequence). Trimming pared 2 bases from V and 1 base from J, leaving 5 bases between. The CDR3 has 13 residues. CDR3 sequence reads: CATSRSENTEAFF. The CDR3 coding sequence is TGTGCCACCAGCAGATCGGAGAACACTGAAGCTTTCTTT.

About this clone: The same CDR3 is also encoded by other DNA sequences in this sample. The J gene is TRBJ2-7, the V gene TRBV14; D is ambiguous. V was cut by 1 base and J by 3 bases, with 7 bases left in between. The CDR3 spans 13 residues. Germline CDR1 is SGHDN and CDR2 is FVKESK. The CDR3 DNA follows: TGTGCCAGCAGCCAAGGCGTCAGCTACGAGCAGTACTTC. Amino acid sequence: CASSQGVSYEQYF. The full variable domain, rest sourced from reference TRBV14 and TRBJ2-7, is EAGVTQFPSHSVIEKGQTVTLRCDPISGHDNLYWYRRVMGKEIKFLLHFVKESKQDESGMPNNRFLAERTGGTYSTLKVQPAELEDSGVYFCASSQGVSYEQYFGPGTRLTVT.

The DNA for the CDR3 is TGTGCCAGCAGTCCCCGACAGGGATGGGAGACCCAGTACTTC. This gives the protein CASSPRQGWETQYF. V is TRBV27 and J is TRBJ2-5; the match to TRBD1 covers 7 bases. Looked up from germline, CDR1 is MNHEY and CDR2 is SMNVEV (reference sequence). The CDR3 has 14 residues. J was trimmed by 5 bases and V by 5 bases; bases with no gene match: 8.